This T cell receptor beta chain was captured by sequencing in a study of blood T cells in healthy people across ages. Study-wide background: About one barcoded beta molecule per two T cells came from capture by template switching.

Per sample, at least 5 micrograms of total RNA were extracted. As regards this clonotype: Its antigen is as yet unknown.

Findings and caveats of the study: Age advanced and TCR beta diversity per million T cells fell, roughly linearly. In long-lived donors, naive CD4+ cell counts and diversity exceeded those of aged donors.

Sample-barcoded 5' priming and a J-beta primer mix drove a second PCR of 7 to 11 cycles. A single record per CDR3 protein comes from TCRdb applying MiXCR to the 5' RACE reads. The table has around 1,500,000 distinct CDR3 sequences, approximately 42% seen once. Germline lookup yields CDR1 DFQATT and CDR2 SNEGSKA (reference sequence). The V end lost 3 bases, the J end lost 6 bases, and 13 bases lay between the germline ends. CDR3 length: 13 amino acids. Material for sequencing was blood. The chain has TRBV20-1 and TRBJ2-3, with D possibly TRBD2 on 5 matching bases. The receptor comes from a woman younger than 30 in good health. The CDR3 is CSASPGDWDTQYF. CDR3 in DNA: TGCAGTGCTAGCCCCGGGGATTGGGATACGCAGTATTTT.